These 32 T cell receptor beta chains came from one sample sequenced in a study of blood T cell repertoires in COVID-19. TCRdb's copy holds only in-frame clones and misses some; the assay was immunoSEQ multiplex PCR. The data contain a few hundred thousand clones, roughly 88% of them singletons. Input material: PBMCs or T cells enriched from blood (not recorded which). The receptor source for this set is a man aged 25 to 40 who had recovered from COVID-19.

With regard to this clone: A read error may account for a junction end that differs from germline. The V and J genes are TRBV7-7 and TRBJ2-1; possible D gene TRBD2, 5 bases. Per the germline V gene, CDR1 is SSHAT and CDR2 is FNYEAQ (reference sequence). CDR3 size: 14 residues. The CDR3 loop is CASSLGHTTGEQFF. CDR3 DNA: TGTGCTAGCAGCTTAGGTCATACCACGGGGGAGCAGTTCTTC.

This sequence joins TRBV6-1 and TRBJ1-5, with D possibly being TRBD1 (5 bases). The CDR3 spans 16 residues. V was clipped by 4 bases and J by 0 bases, with 13 bases between them. Germline assignment: CDR1 MNHNS and CDR2 SASEGT. CDR3 in DNA: TGTGCCAGCAGTGGTGACAGCCCCTATAGCAATCAGCCCCAGCATTTT. Its protein product is CASSGDSPYSNQPQHF.

V and J are TRBV12-3 or TRBV12-4 and TRBJ1-5, with TRBD1 as a possible D gene (5 bases). This CDR3 comprises 13 residues. V lost 5 bases and J lost 6, with 11 bases in between. CDR3 protein: CASSTRVSQPQHF. CDR3 sequence (DNA): TGTGCCAGCAGTACCAGGGTGAGTCAGCCCCAGCATTTT.

The rearrangement joins TRBV15 to TRBJ2-7; the match to TRBD1 covers 8 bases. V shed 6 bases and J 7 bases; nucleotides not matched to a gene: 8. CDR1 and CDR2 from the germline V gene are LNHNV and YYDKDF (reference sequence). The CDR3 loop spans 13 amino acids. Here the CDR3 DNA reads TGTGCCACCAGGATTGACAGGGGAGGTGAGCAGTACTTC. This encodes CATRIDRGGEQYF.

This chain connects TRBV20-1 to TRBJ2-7, with 7 bases lining up with TRBD1. J gave up 6 bases and V 3 bases, and 8 bases lay outside the gene matches. The CDR3 length is 13 residues. Germline-derived CDR1 and CDR2 are DFQATT and SNEGSKA (reference sequence). The CDR3 reads CSASREGGGEQYF. CDR3 bases: TGCAGTGCTAGTCGGGAAGGGGGCGGCGAGCAGTACTTC.

The chain is built from TRBV10-3 and TRBJ1-2; perhaps TRBD1 as D (5 bases). The CDR3 is 13 amino acids. The germline V and J ends were trimmed by 2 bases and 3 bases, with 7 bases remaining between them. CDR1 ENHRY and CDR2 SYGVKD come from the germline V gene. CDR3 loop: CAISETGDYGYTF. CDR3 bases: TGTGCCATCAGTGAGACGGGGGACTATGGCTACACCTTC.

The chain uses TRBV27 and TRBJ2-7, with 7 positions matching TRBD2. The V segment lost 0 bases and the J segment 3 bases; nucleotides outside the gene matches: 5. The CDR3 has 15 residues. Germline V gives CDR1 MNHEY, CDR2 SMNVEV (reference sequence). DNA of the CDR3: TGTGCCAGCAGTTTATCGGGGGGGAGGATCTACGAGCAGTACTTC. Translation gives CASSLSGGRIYEQYF.

The chain recombines TRBV12-3 or TRBV12-4 with TRBJ2-7; 8 bases map to TRBD1. V gave up 6 bases and J gave up 2 bases; unmatched junction bases: 0. The CDR3 is 12 residues long. DNA of the CDR3: TGTGCCAGCAGGGGACAGGCCTACGAGCAGTACTTC. Protein product: CASRGQAYEQYF.

The V call is TRBV7-2, the J call TRBJ1-6; a weak D match, TRBD1 (5 bases). The CDR3 runs 15 residues. Germline CDR1 reads SGHTA; CDR2 reads FQGNSA. V lost 0 bases, J lost 6 bases, and 9 bases lay in between. The CDR3 here is CASSLARTSNSPLHF. For the CDR3, the DNA is TGTGCCAGCAGCTTAGCCCGGACAAGTAATTCACCCCTCCACTTT.

The chain couples TRBV18 to TRBJ2-1; 9 positions agree with TRBD2. Germline V gene data show CDR1 as KGHSH and CDR2 as LQKENI. V was clipped by 3 bases and J by 3 bases; unmatched bases: 9. The CDR3 contains 17 residues. CDR3 sequence: CASSPLDLAGNYNEQFF. The CDR3 coding sequence is TGTGCCAGCTCACCTCTCGATCTAGCGGGGAACTACAATGAGCAGTTCTTC. Looking up the rest from reference TRBV18 and TRBJ2-1 gives the full variable domain: NAGVMQNPRHLVRRRGQEARLRCSPMKGHSHVYWYRQLPEEGLKFMVYLQKENIIDESGMPKERFSAEFPKEGPSILRIQQVVRGDSAAYFCASSPLDLAGNYNEQFFGPGTRLTVL.

This clone was seen only a few times. The genes are TRBV6-5 and TRBJ1-3, with D perhaps matching TRBD1 (6 bases). Germline V CDR1 and CDR2: MNHEY, SVGAGI. V was trimmed by 0 bases and J by 1 base, leaving 10 bases between them. This CDR3 spans 16 amino acids. The CDR3 region is CASSYSNTGSGNTIYF. The CDR3 DNA reads as TGTGCCAGCAGTTACTCTAATACAGGGTCTGGAAACACCATATATTTT.

The chain combines TRBV5-1 with TRBJ1-1, with D hard to call. The CDR3 has 14 residues. V dropped 0 bases and J dropped 1 base, with 7 bases sitting between them. Per germline, CDR1 SGHRS and CDR2 YFSETQ. DNA for the CDR3: TGCGCCAGCAGCTTGGAGCCGAGGAACACTGAAGCTTTCTTT. Its translation: CASSLEPRNTEAFF.

This clone was seen once. The CDR3 coding sequence is TGCAGCGTTGTACCGGGACAGGACGTTTTTGAGACCCAGTACTTC. It encodes CSVVPGQDVFETQYF. The chain employs TRBV29-1 and TRBJ2-5; 8 bases are shared with TRBD1. Looked up from germline, CDR1 is SQVTM and CDR2 is ANQGSEA. This CDR3 spans 15 amino acids. V lost 4 bases to trimming and J lost 5 bases; unmatched junction nucleotides: 12.

This clone appeared a few times. The chain combines TRBV9 with TRBJ1-1, with TRBD1 matching over 7 bases. Germline CDR1 is SGDLS and CDR2 is YYNGEE. The CDR3 covers 14 residues. V was pared by 3 bases and J by 4 bases, with 6 bases of the junction left unmatched. CDR3 residues: CASSDQGGSTEAFF. The CDR3 DNA follows: TGTGCCAGCAGCGACCAGGGGGGATCCACTGAAGCTTTCTTT.

This clone was counted between two and nine times. V is TRBV4-3 and J is TRBJ2-7; weak D call: TRBD2 (5 bases). Looked up from germline, CDR1 is LGHNA and CDR2 is YSLEER. The germline V and J ends were trimmed by 2 bases and 5 bases, with 10 bases remaining between them. This CDR3 has 13 amino acids. The CDR3 coding sequence is TGCGCCAGCAGCCAAACGACTAAGGACGAGCAGTACTTC. Residues: CASSQTTKDEQYF.

This clone was counted once. The V gene is TRBV4-3, the J gene TRBJ2-1; 8 bases agree with TRBD1. CDR1 and CDR2 (germline): LGHNA, YSLEER. After removal of 2 bases from V and 12 bases from J, the junction contained 9 bases not matched to a gene. This CDR3 region has 14 residues. Written as DNA, the CDR3 is TGCGCCAGCAGCCAATCCCCAGGGGGCCGTGCGCAGTTCTTC. This gives the protein CASSQSPGGRAQFF.

The V and J genes are TRBV5-1 and TRBJ1-6; D may be TRBD1 (6 bases). The CDR3 runs 14 residues. Germline-derived CDR1 and CDR2 are SGHRS and YFSETQ. V lost 3 bases and J 7 bases, leaving 11 bases between the germline ends. This chain's CDR3 is CASSWDTANSPLHF. The CDR3 DNA is TGCGCCAGCAGCTGGGACACCGCGAATTCACCCCTCCACTTT. The whole variable domain, filled in from reference TRBV5-1 and TRBJ1-6, reads KAGVTQTPRYLIKTRGQQVTLSCSPISGHRSVSWYQQTPGQGLQFLFEYFSETQRNKGNFPGRFSGRQFSNSRSEMNVSTLELGDSALYLCASSWDTANSPLHFGNGTRLTVT.

The gene calls are TRBV7-2 and TRBJ1-2, with 10 bases fitting TRBD1. The CDR3 extends over 17 amino acids. V shed 2 bases, J shed 5 bases, and the junction held 11 bases outside the gene matches. Germline V lookup: CDR1 SGHTA, CDR2 FQGNSA. As DNA, the CDR3 is TGTGCCAGCAGCTTACCAAAGGGGGGACAGGGGTGGTATGGCTACACCTTC. Amino acid sequence: CASSLPKGGQGWYGYTF.

This clone showed up just a few times. The chain joins TRBV7-8 to TRBJ2-1, with TRBD2 matching 12 bases. The CDR3 spans 18 residues. Germline CDR1 reads SGHVS; CDR2 reads FQNEAQ. Trimming cost V 5 bases and J 0 bases; bases outside gene matches: 8. CDR3 sequence (DNA): TGTGCCAGCAGCCACGGGACTAGCGGGCTGAGCTCCTACAATGAGCAGTTCTTC. Residues: CASSHGTSGLSSYNEQFF.

The rearrangement joins TRBV11-2 to TRBJ1-1; no clear D gene. This CDR3 comprises 17 residues. Germline V gives CDR1 SGHAT, CDR2 FQNNGV. V lost 5 bases and J 0 bases, leaving 19 bases between the germline ends. The CDR3 loop is CASSLSRLAGLNTEAFF. CDR3 bases: TGTGCCAGCAGCCTATCGCGCCTAGCAGGACTGAACACTGAAGCTTTCTTT.

The V and J genes are TRBV11-2 and TRBJ1-2; D is undetermined. V dropped 3 bases and J dropped 2 bases, with 10 bases sitting between them. CDR3 size: 14 residues. Per germline, CDR1 SGHAT and CDR2 FQNNGV. CDR3 nucleotide sequence: TGTGCCAGCAGCTTGGGCATTAGGAACTATGGCTACACCTTC. Encoded protein: CASSLGIRNYGYTF.

The chain recombines TRBV7-8 with TRBJ1-5, with 9 positions matching TRBD1. This CDR3 is 15 amino acids long. Germline lookup yields CDR1 SGHVS and CDR2 FQNEAQ. V shed 5 bases and J 7 bases; nucleotides not matched to a gene: 9. The CDR3 DNA reads as TGTGCCAGCAGCCCGGGACAGGGTAAGCACCAGCCCCAGCATTTT. Its translation: CASSPGQGKHQPQHF.

The chain combines TRBV4-2 with TRBJ2-2; 9 bases line up with TRBD2. V gave up 1 base and J gave up 6 bases; unmatched junction bases: 9. CDR3 length: 17 residues. Germline V CDR1 and CDR2: LGHNA, YNFKEQ. The CDR3 coding sequence is TGTGCCAGCAGCCAAGTAGGCTTGCGGGGGGGTTCCGGGGAGCTGTTTTTT. It is translated as CASSQVGLRGGSGELFF.

This sequence joins TRBV28 and TRBJ1-2; D ambiguous. The V and J ends lost 4 bases and 7 bases respectively, with 10 bases between them. The CDR3 sequence is 12 residues long. The germline CDR1 and CDR2 sequences are MDHEN and SYDVKM. CDR3 in DNA: TGTGCCAGCAGTTGGTCGGGTTTTGGCTACACCTTC. Translated, it gives CASSWSGFGYTF.

The V and J genes are TRBV19 and TRBJ1-5; 7 bases are a match to TRBD1. Germline CDR1 LNHDA, CDR2 SQIVND (reference sequence). The CDR3 spans 12 residues. Trimming removed 5 bases from V and 7 bases from J; junction bases left unmatched: 2. Here the CDR3 reads CASSDRDQPQHF. CDR3 DNA sequence: TGTGCCAGTAGTGACAGGGACCAGCCCCAGCATTTT.

The chain has TRBV27 and TRBJ1-4; perhaps TRBD1 as D (6 bases). V lost 6 bases, J lost 7 bases, and 12 bases lay in between. The CDR3 spans 13 residues. Germline CDR1 and CDR2: MNHEY and SMNVEV (reference sequence). The chain's CDR3 is CASRGGRGEKLFF. DNA for the CDR3: TGTGCCAGCAGGGGGGGGCGTGGTGAAAAACTGTTTTTT.

The gene calls are TRBV9 and TRBJ2-5; D might be TRBD1 (6 bases). Germline CDR1 SGDLS, CDR2 YYNGEE. Between the trimmed V and J ends, which lost 3 bases and 7 bases, there was a span of 19 bases. The CDR3 extends over 15 amino acids. The CDR3 DNA follows: TGTGCCAGCAGCGCCACTACAGGGCAACAGGGGACCCAGTACTTC. Its translation: CASSATTGQQGTQYF.

This rearrangement joins TRBV7-8 to TRBJ1-5; 7 bases are a match to TRBD1. CDR1 is SGHVS, CDR2 FQNEAQ, per germline. Losses at the gene ends were 0 bases for V and 4 bases for J; bases not matched to a gene: 6. CDR3 length: 16 amino acids. The CDR3 bases are TGTGCCAGCAGCTTAGCATGGGAACAGGGGAATCAGCCCCAGCATTTT. As protein: CASSLAWEQGNQPQHF.

The chain has TRBV7-9 and TRBJ1-2, with D possibly matching TRBD1 (5 bases). V was shortened by 4 bases and J by 4 bases, with 16 bases between the two germline ends. This CDR3 has 15 residues. CDR1 is SEHNR and CDR2 is FQNEAQ in the germline V gene (reference sequence). DNA of the CDR3: TGTGCCAGCAGCTCCCTCGGGGGTCCTCTCTATGGCTACACCTTC. Protein: CASSSLGGPLYGYTF. Combining the CDR3 with reference TRBV7-9 and TRBJ1-2 gives the whole variable domain DTGVSQNPRHKITKRGQNVTFRCDPISEHNRLYWYRQTLGQGPEFLTYFQNEAQLEKSRLLSDRFSAERPKGSFSTLEIQRTEQGDSAMYLCASSSLGGPLYGYTFGSGTRLTVV.

V usage is TRBV24-1 and J usage is TRBJ2-2; TRBD1 might be the D (5 bases). V was clipped by 1 base and J by 2 bases, with 7 bases between them. The CDR3 has 15 residues. Looked up from germline, CDR1 is KGHDR and CDR2 is SFDVKD. The CDR3 DNA follows: TGTGCCACCAGTGATTTTGACAGCAACACCGGGGAGCTGTTTTTT. It yields the protein CATSDFDSNTGELFF.

The rearrangement uses TRBV21-1 and TRBJ1-1. TRBV21-1 is flagged as a pseudogene. The length of the CDR3 is 16 residues. CDR3 protein: CASSPPLGSGDTEAFF. CDR3 nucleotides: TGTGCCAGCAGCCCACCCCTGGGTTCGGGAGACACTGAAGCTTTCTTT.

V is TRBV7-2 and J is TRBJ1-1; TRBD1 matches at 9 bases. This CDR3 is 13 amino acids long. Trimming took 0 bases from V and 13 from J; bases not matched to a gene: 6. CDR1 is SGHTA, CDR2 FQGNSA, per germline. The CDR3: CASSLAKDRGYFF. DNA for the CDR3: TGTGCCAGCAGCTTAGCAAAGGACAGGGGTTATTTCTTT. The complete variable domain, with remaining parts taken from reference TRBV7-2 and TRBJ1-1, reads GAGVSQSPSNKVTEKGKDVELRCDPISGHTALYWYRQSLGQGLEFLIYFQGNSAPDKSGLPSDRFSAERTGGSVSTLTIQRTQQEDSAVYLCASSLAKDRGYFFGQGTRLTVV.